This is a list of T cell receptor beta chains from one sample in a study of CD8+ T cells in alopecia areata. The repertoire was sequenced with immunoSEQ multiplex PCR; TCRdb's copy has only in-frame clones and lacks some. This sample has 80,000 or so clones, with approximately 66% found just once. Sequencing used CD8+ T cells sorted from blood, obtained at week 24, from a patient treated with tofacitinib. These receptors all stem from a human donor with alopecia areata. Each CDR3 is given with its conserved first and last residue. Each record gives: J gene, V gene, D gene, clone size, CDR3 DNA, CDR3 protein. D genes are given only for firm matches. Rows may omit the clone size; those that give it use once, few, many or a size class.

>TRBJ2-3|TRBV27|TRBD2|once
TGTGCCAGCAGTACGACTAGCGGGAGCACAGATACGCAGTATTTT
CASSTTSGSTDTQYF
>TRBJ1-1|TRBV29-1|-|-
TGCAGCGTTGTTGAGGGTCTGATGAACACTGAAGCTTTCTTT
CSVVEGLMNTEAFF
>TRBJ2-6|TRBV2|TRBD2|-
TGTGCCGTCGGGCTAGCGGGAGAACTAGGACCCTCTGGGGCCAACGTCCTGACTTTC
CAVGLAGELGPSGANVLTF
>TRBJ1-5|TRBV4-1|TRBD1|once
TGCGCCAGCAGCCAAGGTCCGGGACAGGGATGGAATCAGCCCCAGCATTTT
CASSQGPGQGWNQPQHF
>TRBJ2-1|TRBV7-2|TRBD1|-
TGTGCCAGCAGCTTAGCGGGACAGCCTCAATACAATGAGCAGTTCTTC
CASSLAGQPQYNEQFF
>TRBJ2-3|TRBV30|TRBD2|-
TGTGCCTGGAGTGTAGGGACTAGCGGGTTTGATACGCAGTATTTT
CAWSVGTSGFDTQYF
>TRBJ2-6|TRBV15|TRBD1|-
TGTGCCACCAGCAGAGTTGGACAGGACTCTGGGGCCAACGTCCTGACTTTC
CATSRVGQDSGANVLTF
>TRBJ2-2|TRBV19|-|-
TGTGCCAGCAAAACCACACAGGCGAACACCGGGGAGCTGTTTTTT
CASKTTQANTGELFF
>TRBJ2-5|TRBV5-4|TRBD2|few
TGCGCCAGCAGCCAAGATATGGGGACTAGCGGGGCCCAAGAGACCCAGTACTTC
CASSQDMGTSGAQETQYF
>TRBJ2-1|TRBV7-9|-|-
TGTGCCAGCAGCTTAGCTGGGATCGAGCAGTTCTTC
CASSLAGIEQFF
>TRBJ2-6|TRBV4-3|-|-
TGCGCCAGCAGCCAAGATCGGGCAGCTGGGGCCAACGTCCTGACTTTC
CASSQDRAAGANVLTF
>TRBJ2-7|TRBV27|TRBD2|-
TGTGCCAGCAGTTTTATCAGGAATCGACTAGCGGGAGCACGTCTCTACGAGCAGTACTTC
CASSFIRNRLAGARLYEQYF
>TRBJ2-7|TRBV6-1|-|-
TGTGCCAGCAGTGAAGCAGGAGGGGTCCACTACGAGCAGTACTTC
CASSEAGGVHYEQYF
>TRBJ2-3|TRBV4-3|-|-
TGCGCCAGCAGCCACGTGACAGACGCAGATACGCAGTATTTT
CASSHVTDADTQYF
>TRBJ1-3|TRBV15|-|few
TGTGCCACCAGCAGAGAACCGACCAAGGGTAGTGGAAACACCATATATTTT
CATSREPTKGSGNTIYF
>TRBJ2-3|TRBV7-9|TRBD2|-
TGTGCCAGCAGCCCAATAACTCCCCAAGCGGGGGACTCCACAGATACGCAGTATTTT
CASSPITPQAGDSTDTQYF
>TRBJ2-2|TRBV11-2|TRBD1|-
TGTGCCAGCAGCTTATACAGGGGCCGTGCGAACACCGGGGAGCTGTTTTTT
CASSLYRGRANTGELFF
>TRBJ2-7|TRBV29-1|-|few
TGCAGCGTTGAAAAGGACACTCCTTTCTACGAGCAGTACTTC
CSVEKDTPFYEQYF
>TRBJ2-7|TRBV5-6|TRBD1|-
TGTGCCAGCAGCTCACCTGGACAGGGCCTTACGGGGCCTTACGAGCAGTACTTC
CASSSPGQGLTGPYEQYF
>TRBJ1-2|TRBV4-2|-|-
TGTGCCAGCAGCCAAGATCTCCAGGGAGGCGATGGCTACACCTTC
CASSQDLQGGDGYTF
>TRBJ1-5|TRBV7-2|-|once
TGTGCCAGCAGCTTAGCGGGCAGGGTGGTTCAGCCCCAGCATTTT
CASSLAGRVVQPQHF
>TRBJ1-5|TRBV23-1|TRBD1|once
TGCGCCAGCAGTCTAGGTGGACAGGACAATCAGCCCCAGCATTTT
CASSLGGQDNQPQHF
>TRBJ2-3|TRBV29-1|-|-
TGCAGCGTTGCTATCGGGGCTAGCACAGATACGCAGTATTTT
CSVAIGASTDTQYF
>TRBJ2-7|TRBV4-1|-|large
TGCGCCAGCAGCCAAGAGAGGCACAGTACCTACGAGCAGTACTTC
CASSQERHSTYEQYF
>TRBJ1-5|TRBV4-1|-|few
TGCGCCAGCAGCCAAGGTGTCAGCGGATTGTATAGCAATCAGCCCCAGCATTTT
CASSQGVSGLYSNQPQHF
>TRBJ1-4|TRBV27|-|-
TGTGCCAGCAGACTCAGGGGTGGTGAAAAACTGTTTTTT
CASRLRGGEKLFF
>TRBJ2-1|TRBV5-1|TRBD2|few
TGCGCCAGCAGCTTGGAGCCAGCGGGAGATTATAATGAGCAGTTCTTC
CASSLEPAGDYNEQFF
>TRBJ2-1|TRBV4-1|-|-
TGCGCCAGCAGCCAAGTTAACTGGGCCAATGAGCAGTTCTTC
CASSQVNWANEQFF
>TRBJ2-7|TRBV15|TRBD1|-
TGTGCCACCAGCAGAGTGTCCGGGACAGGGGCCTACGAGCAGTACTTC
CATSRVSGTGAYEQYF
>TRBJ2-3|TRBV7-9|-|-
TGTGCCAGCAGCTTATCAAGTTTGGGGGATACGCAGTATTTT
CASSLSSLGDTQYF
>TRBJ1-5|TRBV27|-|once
TGTGCCAGCAGTTTATCGAGGGCTTATCAGCCCCAGCATTTT
CASSLSRAYQPQHF
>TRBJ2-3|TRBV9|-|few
TGTGCCAGCAGCGTGGGACTGTACACAGATACGCAGTATTTT
CASSVGLYTDTQYF
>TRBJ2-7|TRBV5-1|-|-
TGCGCCAGCAGCGTGGGGACCTCAGAAGCCTACGAGCAGTACTTC
CASSVGTSEAYEQYF
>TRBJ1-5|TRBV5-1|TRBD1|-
TGCGCCAGCAGCTTAGGGACAGGGGCACTATATCAGCCCCAGCATTTT
CASSLGTGALYQPQHF
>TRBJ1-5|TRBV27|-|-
TGTGCCAGCAGTTTATTCCGGCATCTCAATCAGCCCCAGCATTTT
CASSLFRHLNQPQHF
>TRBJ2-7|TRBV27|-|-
TGTGCCACGGGACGTCTTTTTGAGCAGTACTTC
CATGRLFEQYF
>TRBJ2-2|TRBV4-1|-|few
TGCGCCAGCAGCCAAGCGGGACAATTAGGACCCGGGGAGCTGTTTTTT
CASSQAGQLGPGELFF
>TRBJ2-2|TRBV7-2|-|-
TGTGCCAGCAGCTTCAAAAGCGGAGGCGGCACCGGGGAGCTGTTTTTT
CASSFKSGGGTGELFF
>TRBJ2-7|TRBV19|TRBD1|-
TGTGCCAGCTCGGGACAGGGGACCTACGAGCAGTACTTC
CASSGQGTYEQYF
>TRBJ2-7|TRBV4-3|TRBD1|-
TGCGCCAGCAGCCAAGATGCGGGACAGGGGGACCACGAGCAGTACTTC
CASSQDAGQGDHEQYF